One TCR beta chain is described in this entry. Different DNA sequences within this sample yield the same CDR3. The sample belongs to a study of blood T cell repertoires in COVID-19. Authors' processing steps: Using reference gene primer amplification, nucleated cell counts were estimated. The assay was immunoSEQ multiplex PCR, and TCRdb's table has in-frame clones only and misses some. Clone size and V and J calls were adopted from that table, with D and trimming inferred from the DNA. Found here are 300,000 or so clones, around 82% of them singletons; the top ten hold around 1.2%. The V gene lost 1 base and the J gene lost 1 base, with 7 bases spanning the gap. Germline CDR1 is LNHDA and CDR2 is SQIVND (reference sequence). This CDR3 comprises 14 residues.

This rearrangement joins TRBV19 to TRBJ2-5; D is perhaps TRBD2 (5 bases). Specimen: peripheral blood. The TCR originated in a woman aged 50 to 60 with acute or convalescent COVID-19. The chain's CDR3 is CASSIGGSQETQYF. In DNA, the CDR3 is TGTGCCAGTAGTATAGGAGGGAGCCAAGAGACCCAGTACTTC.